The text below deals with one TCR beta chain. Antigen specificity is unknown. The sample is drawn from a study of cytomegalovirus exposure and HLA in healthy donors. Study as a whole: About 85 million unique TCRs from HLA-typed donors were held in an early release of data.

The CDR3 runs 17 residues. J lost 2 bases, V lost 0 bases, and 3 bases had no gene match. CDR1 is SGDLS, CDR2 YYNGEE, per germline. Study-wide results and limits: Productive rates of about 87% or about 30% were seen for most TCR beta V segments in an earlier analysis. Excluded were some V segments that proved indistinguishable, including TRBV6-2 and TRBV6-3.

It was with 60 Vbeta and 13 Jbeta primers that the PCR ran. This table comes from immunoSEQ multiplex PCR, and its TCRdb copy is limited to in-frame clones, with some not included. This table has about 180,000 clones, 75% to 90% appearing once. The TCR originated in a boy aged 2 to 10 in good health and CMV-seronegative. The sample taken for sequencing was PBMCs. This rearrangement joins TRBV9 to TRBJ2-1; 12 bases fit TRBD2. The CDR3 region is CASSVDSSGGAYNEQFF. CDR3 nucleotides: TGTGCCAGCAGCGTAGACTCTAGCGGGGGGGCCTACAATGAGCAGTTCTTC.